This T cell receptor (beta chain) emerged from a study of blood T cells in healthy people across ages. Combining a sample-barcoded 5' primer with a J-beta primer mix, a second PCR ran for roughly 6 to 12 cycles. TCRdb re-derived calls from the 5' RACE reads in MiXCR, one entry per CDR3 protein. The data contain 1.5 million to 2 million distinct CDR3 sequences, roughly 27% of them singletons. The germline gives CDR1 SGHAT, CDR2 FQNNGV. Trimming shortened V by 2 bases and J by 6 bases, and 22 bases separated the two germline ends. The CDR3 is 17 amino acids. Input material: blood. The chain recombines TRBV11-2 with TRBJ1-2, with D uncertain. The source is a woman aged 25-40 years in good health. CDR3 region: CASSLMTAMGNRHGYTF. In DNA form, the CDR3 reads TGTGCCAGCAGCTTAATGACCGCCATGGGTAATCGCCATGGCTACACCTTC. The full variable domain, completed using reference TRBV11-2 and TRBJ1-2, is EAGVAQSPRYKIIEKRQSVAFWCNPISGHATLYWYQQILGQGPKLLIQFQNNGVVDDSQLPKDRFSAERLKGVDSTLKIQPAKLEDSAVYLCASSLMTAMGNRHGYTFGSGTRLTVV.